A single sample gave rise to the 15 T cell receptor beta chains below, sequenced in a study of blood T cell repertoires in COVID-19. The protocol was immunoSEQ multiplex PCR, while the TCRdb copy is restricted to in-frame clones and leaves out a portion. Seen here are roughly 75,000 clones, about nine tenths observed once, and the top ten hold 6.5% to 8.5%. The sequenced sample consisted of peripheral blood. These receptors all stem from a human donor in a cohort sampled during active COVID-19.

The chain uses TRBV7-2 and TRBJ2-3; possible D gene TRBD1, 5 bases. Per the germline V gene, CDR1 is SGHTA and CDR2 is FQGNSA. The CDR3 extends over 14 amino acids. V lost 3 bases, J lost 2 bases, and 9 bases lay in between. This CDR3 is CASSFSRATDTQYF. CDR3 DNA sequence: TGTGCCAGCAGCTTTTCCAGGGCCACAGATACGCAGTATTTT.

This chain connects TRBV5-1 to TRBJ2-1, with a tentative D call TRBD2 (7 bases). The CDR3 has 15 amino acids. The V gene lost 2 bases and the J gene lost 5 bases, with 14 bases spanning the gap. Germline V gene lookup returns CDR1 SGHRS and CDR2 YFSETQ. Here the CDR3 reads CASSLGGGLNNEQFF. CDR3 nucleotide sequence: TGCGCCAGCAGCTTAGGCGGGGGCCTGAACAATGAGCAGTTCTTC.

The genes are TRBV27 and TRBJ1-2; D is unresolved. Germline V gene sequence: CDR1 MNHEY, CDR2 SMNVEV (reference sequence). Trimming stripped 6 bases from V and 6 bases from J, with 11 bases between. CDR3 size: 12 residues. This CDR3 reads CASSRGGNGYTF. CDR3 bases: TGTGCCAGCAGCCGGGGAGGGAATGGCTACACCTTC.

The table lists this clone with a count of one. The chain has TRBV6-2 or TRBV6-3 and TRBJ2-3, with D possibly being TRBD2 (6 bases). Trimming removed 5 bases at V and 0 bases at J, with 12 bases between. Germline V CDR1 and CDR2: MNHEY, SVGEGT. This CDR3 has 15 residues. CDR3 coding DNA: TGTGCCAGCAGTACCCCGGGACTTAGCACAGATACGCAGTATTTT. Translated: CASSTPGLSTDTQYF.

This chain joins TRBV3-1 (or the pseudogene TRBV3-2) and TRBJ1-6; possible D gene TRBD1, 5 bases. Trimming pared 8 bases from V and 9 bases from J, leaving 17 bases between. The CDR3 length is 14 residues. Germline V gene data show CDR1 as LGHDT and CDR2 as YNNKEL (reference sequence). The CDR3 nucleotides read TGTGCCAGCCATTTCGGGGGGGGTTCTTCACCCCTCCACTTT. Its translation: CASHFGGGSSPLHF.

The chain is built from TRBV29-1 and TRBJ2-7; possibly TRBD1 for D (5 bases). The CDR3 has 12 amino acids. Germline V gene sequence: CDR1 SQVTM, CDR2 ANQGSEA. Deletions cut 4 bases from V and 4 bases from J, with 11 bases between. The CDR3 DNA sequence: TGCAGCGTTGCCATGACAGAATACGAGCAGTACTTC. Its translation is CSVAMTEYEQYF.

V usage is TRBV10-2 and J usage is TRBJ1-1; tentatively, D is TRBD1 (5 bases). Germline V gene data show CDR1 as WSHSY and CDR2 as SAAADI. This CDR3 is built from 16 residues. Trimming stripped 5 bases from V and 4 bases from J, with 20 bases between. The CDR3 is CASSPLGGTTGTEAFF. CDR3 nucleotides: TGCGCCAGCAGTCCACTGGGAGGGACGACGGGCACTGAAGCTTTCTTT.

The chain is built from TRBV5-6 and TRBJ1-5; 8 bases line up with TRBD1. The CDR3 extends over 16 amino acids. V shed 4 bases and J 8 bases; nucleotides not matched to a gene: 14. Germline CDR1 and CDR2: SGHDT and YYEEEE. The chain's CDR3 is CASSQFQGAGKKPQHF. In DNA, the CDR3 is TGTGCCAGCAGCCAATTTCAGGGGGCTGGGAAGAAGCCCCAGCATTTT.

J is TRBJ2-5 and V is TRBV7-5; the tabulated D call, TRBD2, remains unverified against the DNA. TRBV7-5 is described as a pseudogene. This CDR3 is 13 amino acids long. The CDR3 nucleotides read TGTGTCAGAAGCTTAGGGAGGGTTGGGACCCAGTACTTC. Its translation is CVRSLGRVGTQYF.

V gene TRBV6-4 combines with J gene TRBJ2-1; 8 nucleotides align to TRBD2. Trimming removed 3 bases from V and 7 bases from J; junction bases left unmatched: 8. This CDR3 is built from 15 residues. Germline V gene data show CDR1 as MRHNA and CDR2 as SNTAGT. The CDR3, as DNA: TGTGCCAGCAGTGAGGACGGGGGGGCAATTAATGAGCAGTTCTTC. Its protein product is CASSEDGGAINEQFF.

The chain couples TRBV9 to TRBJ1-2, with D uncertain. The CDR3 runs to 17 residues. Trimming shortened V by 4 bases and J by 7 bases, and 26 bases separated the two germline ends. Per the germline V gene, CDR1 is SGDLS and CDR2 is YYNGEE. The CDR3 loop is CASSPPFQPGVDAGYTF. The CDR3 DNA sequence: TGTGCCAGCAGCCCTCCCTTCCAACCCGGGGTTGATGCTGGCTACACCTTC. Combining the CDR3 with reference TRBV9 and TRBJ1-2 gives the whole variable domain DSGVTQTPKHLITATGQRVTLRCSPRSGDLSVYWYQQSLDQGLQFLIQYYNGEERAKGNILERFSAQQFPDLHSELNLSSLELGDSALYFCASSPPFQPGVDAGYTFGSGTRLTVV.

The chain uses TRBV5-6 and TRBJ2-1; 12 bases align to TRBD2. CDR1 SGHDT and CDR2 YYEEEE come from the germline V gene. The V gene end was trimmed by 4 bases and the J gene end by 8 bases; junction bases not matched to a gene: 10. The length of the CDR3 is 16 residues. CDR3 protein: CASSEALAGGLYEQFF. The CDR3 DNA is TGTGCCAGCAGCGAAGCACTAGCGGGGGGCCTTTATGAGCAGTTCTTC.

J is TRBJ1-4 and V is TRBV7-9; D is possibly TRBD1 (6 bases). V lost 1 base and J lost 8, with 17 bases in between. This CDR3 is built from 16 residues. Germline CDR1 SEHNR, CDR2 FQNEAQ (reference sequence). For the CDR3, the DNA is TGTGCCAGCAGCTTAGTCCCGGACAGTGTCTTCGAAAAACTGTTTTTT. It specifies CASSLVPDSVFEKLFF. Looking up the rest from reference TRBV7-9 and TRBJ1-4 gives the full variable domain: DTGVSQNPRHKITKRGQNVTFRCDPISEHNRLYWYRQTLGQGPEFLTYFQNEAQLEKSRLLSDRFSAERPKGSFSTLEIQRTEQGDSAMYLCASSLVPDSVFEKLFFGSGTQLSVL.

V is TRBV30 and J is TRBJ2-7; D possibly corresponds to TRBD2 (6 bases). Germline CDR1 is GTSNPN and CDR2 is SVGIG (reference sequence). This CDR3 comprises 14 residues. Trimming took off 4 bases at V and 2 bases at J, with 15 bases between the two ends. For the CDR3, the DNA is TGTGCCTGGAATGCTAAGGGACTCCCCTACGAGCAGTACTTC. Translating it yields CAWNAKGLPYEQYF.

The chain is built from TRBV7-9 and TRBJ1-1; the D gene is possibly TRBD1 (5 bases). CDR3 size: 14 residues. Germline V CDR1 and CDR2: SEHNR, FQNEAQ (reference sequence). V was cut by 5 bases and J by 2 bases, with 12 bases left in between. This CDR3 reads CASSAQTANTEAFF. CDR3 DNA: TGTGCCAGCAGCGCCCAGACAGCCAACACTGAAGCTTTCTTT.